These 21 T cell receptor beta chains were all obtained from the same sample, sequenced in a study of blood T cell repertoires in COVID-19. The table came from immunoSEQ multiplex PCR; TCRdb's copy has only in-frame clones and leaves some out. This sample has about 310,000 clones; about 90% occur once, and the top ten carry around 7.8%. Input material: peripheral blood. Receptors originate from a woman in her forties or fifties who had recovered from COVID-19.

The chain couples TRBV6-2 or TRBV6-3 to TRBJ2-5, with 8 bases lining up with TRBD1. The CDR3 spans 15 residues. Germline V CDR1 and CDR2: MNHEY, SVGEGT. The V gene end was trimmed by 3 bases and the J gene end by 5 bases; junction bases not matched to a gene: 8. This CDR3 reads CASSYNTGGMETQYF. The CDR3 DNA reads TGTGCCAGCAGTTATAATACAGGGGGAATGGAGACCCAGTACTTC.

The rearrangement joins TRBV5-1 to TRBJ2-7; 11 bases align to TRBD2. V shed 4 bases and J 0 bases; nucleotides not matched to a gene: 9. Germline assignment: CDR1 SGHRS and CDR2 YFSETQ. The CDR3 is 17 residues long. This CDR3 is CASSGGLAGTSSYEQYF. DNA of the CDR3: TGCGCCAGCAGCGGAGGACTAGCGGGTACCAGCTCCTACGAGCAGTACTTC. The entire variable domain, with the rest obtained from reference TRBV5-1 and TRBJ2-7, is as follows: KAGVTQTPRYLIKTRGQQVTLSCSPISGHRSVSWYQQTPGQGLQFLFEYFSETQRNKGNFPGRFSGRQFSNSRSEMNVSTLELGDSALYLCASSGGLAGTSSYEQYFGPGTRLTVT.

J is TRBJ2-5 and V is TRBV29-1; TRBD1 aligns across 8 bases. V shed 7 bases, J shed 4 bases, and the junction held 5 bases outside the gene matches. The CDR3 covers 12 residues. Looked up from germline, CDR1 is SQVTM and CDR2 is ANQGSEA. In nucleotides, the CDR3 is TGCAGCGCGGACAGGGCCCCAGAGACCCAGTACTTC. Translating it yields CSADRAPETQYF.

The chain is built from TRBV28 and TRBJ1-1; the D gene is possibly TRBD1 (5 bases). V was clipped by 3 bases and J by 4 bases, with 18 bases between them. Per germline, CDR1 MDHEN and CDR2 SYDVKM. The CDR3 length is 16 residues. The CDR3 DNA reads TGTGCCAGCAGTTTTAGGAGGGGTGGAATGGGCACTGAAGCTTTCTTT. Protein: CASSFRRGGMGTEAFF.

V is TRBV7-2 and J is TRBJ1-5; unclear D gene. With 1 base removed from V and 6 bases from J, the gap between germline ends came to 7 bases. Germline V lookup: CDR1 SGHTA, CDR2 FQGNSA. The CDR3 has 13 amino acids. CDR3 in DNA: TGTGCCAGCAGCTTAGGTGAGGGTCAGCCCCAGCATTTT. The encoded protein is CASSLGEGQPQHF.

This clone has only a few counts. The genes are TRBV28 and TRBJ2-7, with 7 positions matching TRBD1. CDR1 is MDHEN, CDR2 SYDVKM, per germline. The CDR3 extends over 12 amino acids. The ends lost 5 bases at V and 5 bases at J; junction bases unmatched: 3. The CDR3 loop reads CASSPGTDEQYF. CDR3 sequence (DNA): TGTGCCAGCAGTCCAGGGACAGACGAGCAGTACTTC.

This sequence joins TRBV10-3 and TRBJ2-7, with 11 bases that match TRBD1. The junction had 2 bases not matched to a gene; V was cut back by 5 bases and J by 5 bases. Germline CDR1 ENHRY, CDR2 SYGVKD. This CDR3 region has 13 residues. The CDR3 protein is CAISRTGGDEQYF. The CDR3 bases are TGTGCCATCAGTCGGACAGGGGGCGACGAGCAGTACTTC.

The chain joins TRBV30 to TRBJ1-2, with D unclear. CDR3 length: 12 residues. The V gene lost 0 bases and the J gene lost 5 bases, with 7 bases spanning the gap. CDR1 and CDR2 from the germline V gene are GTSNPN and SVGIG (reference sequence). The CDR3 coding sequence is TGTGCCTGGAGTGTCCCCGGTTATGGCTACACCTTC. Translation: CAWSVPGYGYTF.

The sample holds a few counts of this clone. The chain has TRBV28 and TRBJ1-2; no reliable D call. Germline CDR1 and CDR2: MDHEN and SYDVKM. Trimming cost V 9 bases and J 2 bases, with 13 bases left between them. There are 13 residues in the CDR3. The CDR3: CASYDGRNYGYTF. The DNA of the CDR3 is TGTGCCAGTTATGATGGGCGAAACTATGGCTACACCTTC.

CDR3 DNA sequence: TGTGCCAGCAGCCCCCCCACCCACAGGCGCTACACCTTC. Protein product: CASSPPTHRRYTF. This chain links TRBV28 with TRBJ1-2; TRBD1 is a possible D gene (5 bases). Trimming stripped 6 bases from V and 9 bases from J, with 17 bases between. Germline loops: CDR1 MDHEN, CDR2 SYDVKM. This CDR3 has 13 residues.

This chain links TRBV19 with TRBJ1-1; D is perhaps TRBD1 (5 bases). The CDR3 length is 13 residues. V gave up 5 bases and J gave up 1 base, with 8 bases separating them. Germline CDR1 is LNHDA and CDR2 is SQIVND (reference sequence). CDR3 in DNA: TGTGCCAGTAGTCAGACAGCGAACACTGAAGCTTTCTTT. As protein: CASSQTANTEAFF.

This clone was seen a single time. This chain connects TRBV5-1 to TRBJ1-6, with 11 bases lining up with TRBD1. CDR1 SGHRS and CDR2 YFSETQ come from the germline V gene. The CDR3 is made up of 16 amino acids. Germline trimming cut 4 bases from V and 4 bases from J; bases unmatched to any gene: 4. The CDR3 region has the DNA TGCGCCAGCAGCGGGGACAGGGGGTCGTATAATTCACCCCTCCACTTT. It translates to CASSGDRGSYNSPLHF. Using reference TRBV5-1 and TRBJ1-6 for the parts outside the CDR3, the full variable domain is KAGVTQTPRYLIKTRGQQVTLSCSPISGHRSVSWYQQTPGQGLQFLFEYFSETQRNKGNFPGRFSGRQFSNSRSEMNVSTLELGDSALYLCASSGDRGSYNSPLHFGNGTRLTVT.

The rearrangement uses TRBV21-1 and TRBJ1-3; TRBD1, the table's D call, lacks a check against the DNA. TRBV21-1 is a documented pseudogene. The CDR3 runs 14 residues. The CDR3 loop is CASSHDRAGNTIYF. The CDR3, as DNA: TGTGCCAGCAGCCACGACAGGGCTGGAAACACCATATATTTT.

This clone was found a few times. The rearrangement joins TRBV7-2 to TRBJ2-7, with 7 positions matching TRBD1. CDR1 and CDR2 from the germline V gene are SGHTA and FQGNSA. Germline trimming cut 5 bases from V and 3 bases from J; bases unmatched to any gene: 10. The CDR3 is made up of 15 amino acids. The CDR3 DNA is TGTGCCAGCAGCACCACAACAGGGGAAGGCTACGAGCAGTACTTC. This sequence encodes CASSTTTGEGYEQYF.

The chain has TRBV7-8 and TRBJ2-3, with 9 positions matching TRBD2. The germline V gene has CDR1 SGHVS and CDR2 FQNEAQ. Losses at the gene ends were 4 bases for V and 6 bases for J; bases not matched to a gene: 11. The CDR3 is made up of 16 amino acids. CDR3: CASSSSSGEPWDTQYF. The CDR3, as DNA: TGTGCCAGCAGCTCGTCTAGCGGGGAGCCATGGGATACGCAGTATTTT.

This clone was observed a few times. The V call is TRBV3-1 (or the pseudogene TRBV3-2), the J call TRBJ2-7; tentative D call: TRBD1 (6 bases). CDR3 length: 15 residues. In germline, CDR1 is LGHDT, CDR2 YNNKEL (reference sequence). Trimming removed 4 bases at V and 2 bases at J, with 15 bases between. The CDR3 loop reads CASSPRDTLAYEQYF. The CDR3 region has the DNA TGTGCCAGCAGCCCCCGGGACACACTAGCCTACGAGCAGTACTTC.

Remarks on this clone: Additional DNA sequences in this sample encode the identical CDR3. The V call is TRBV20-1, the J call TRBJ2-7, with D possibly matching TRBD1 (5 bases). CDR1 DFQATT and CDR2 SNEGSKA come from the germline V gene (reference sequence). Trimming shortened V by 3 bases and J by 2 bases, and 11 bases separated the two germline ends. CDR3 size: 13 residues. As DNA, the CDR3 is TGCAGTGCTAGTAGGGGCTCCACCTACGAGCAGTACTTC. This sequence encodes CSASRGSTYEQYF.

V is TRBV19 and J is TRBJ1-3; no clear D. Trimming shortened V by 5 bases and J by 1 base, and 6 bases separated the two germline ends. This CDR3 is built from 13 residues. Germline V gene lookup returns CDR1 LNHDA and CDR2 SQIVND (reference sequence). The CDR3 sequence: CASSEQSGNTIYF. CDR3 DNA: TGTGCCAGTAGTGAGCAATCTGGAAACACCATATATTTT. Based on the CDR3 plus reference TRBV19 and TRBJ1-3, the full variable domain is DGGITQSPKYLFRKEGQNVTLSCEQNLNHDAMYWYRQDPGQGLRLIYYSQIVNDFQKGDIAEGYSVSREKKESFPLTVTSAQKNPTAFYLCASSEQSGNTIYFGEGSWLTVV.

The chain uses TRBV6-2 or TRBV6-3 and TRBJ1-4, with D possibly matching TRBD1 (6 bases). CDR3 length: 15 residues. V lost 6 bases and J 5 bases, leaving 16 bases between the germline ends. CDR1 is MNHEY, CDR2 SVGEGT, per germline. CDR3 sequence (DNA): TGTGCCAGCAGCTGGAATGGACAGTCGAATGAAAAACTGTTTTTT. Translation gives CASSWNGQSNEKLFF.

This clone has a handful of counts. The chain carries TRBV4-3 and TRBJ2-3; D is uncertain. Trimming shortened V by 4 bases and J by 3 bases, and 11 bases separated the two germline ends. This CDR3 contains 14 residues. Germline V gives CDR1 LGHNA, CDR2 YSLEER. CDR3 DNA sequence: TGCGCCAGCAGCCCGACTCCTAAGACAGATACGCAGTATTTT. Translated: CASSPTPKTDTQYF.

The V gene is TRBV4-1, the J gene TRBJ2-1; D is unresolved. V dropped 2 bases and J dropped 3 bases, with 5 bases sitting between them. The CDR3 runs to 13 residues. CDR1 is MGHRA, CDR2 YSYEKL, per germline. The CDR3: CASSQQVYNEQFF. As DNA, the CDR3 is TGCGCCAGCAGCCAACAGGTCTACAATGAGCAGTTCTTC.